Listed here are 29 T cell receptor beta chains from one sample, sequenced in a study of T cells in Graves' hyperthyroidism and ophthalmopathy (dated by TCRdb to 2018 to 2020). The library was prepared using multiplex PCR. Sequencing relied on an Illumina HiSeq 2000. The TCR beta CDR3 regions were amplified from RNA transcripts. For the first round of RT-PCR on the TCR CDR3, the HTBI primer set was used together with the Qiagen OneStep RT-PCR kit. Through fastp at Q25 and MiXCR, TCRdb rebuilt clones from the public reads, retaining in-frame beta chains. Here each entry gathers all rows of one CDR3 protein and keeps the most common genes and DNA. The sample records about 460,000 distinct CDR3 sequences, roughly 23% of which are singletons. Jointly, the top ten make up 49% of the sample. Sequencing was done on a sample of blood. The receptors were gathered from a woman aged 65 to 85 with Graves' ophthalmopathy.

This clonotype was counted only a few times. The chain combines TRBV6-1 with TRBJ2-7, with 8 bases matching TRBD1. With V trimmed by 8 bases and J by 2 bases, 5 bases remained unmatched. CDR1 is MNHNS, CDR2 SASEGT, per germline. CDR3 size: 13 residues. The CDR3 nucleotides are TGTGCCAGCCTATGGGACAGGCCCTACGAGCAGTACTTC. Amino acids: CASLWDRPYEQYF.

The rearrangement joins TRBV9 to TRBJ2-3; TRBD2 matches at 8 bases. This CDR3 spans 20 amino acids. The V and J ends lost 2 bases and 2 bases, in that order; junction bases with no gene match: 19. From germline, CDR1 is SGDLS and CDR2 YYNGEE. CDR3 in amino acids: CASSVGGSKTSGIFTDTQYF. The CDR3 region has the DNA TGTGCCAGCAGCGTGGGGGGATCAAAAACTAGCGGAATCTTCACAGATACGCAGTATTTT. Variable domain in full (rest from reference TRBV9 and TRBJ2-3): DSGVTQTPKHLITATGQRVTLRCSPRSGDLSVYWYQQSLDQGLQFLIQYYNGEERAKGNILERFSAQQFPDLHSELNLSSLELGDSALYFCASSVGGSKTSGIFTDTQYFGPGTRLTVL.

Points on this clonotype: The junction does not match germline at one end; this may be a read error. This sequence joins TRBV7-7 and TRBJ2-1; D may be TRBD1 (6 bases). Germline V lookup: CDR1 SSHAT, CDR2 FNYEAQ (reference sequence). The length of the CDR3 is 13 residues. The DNA for the CDR3 is TGTGCTAGCAGCTTCGGACAGTACAATGAGCAGTTCTTC. It yields the protein CASSFGQYNEQFF.

This clonotype was detected a few times. This rearrangement joins TRBV6-1 to TRBJ1-1; D not certain. This CDR3 spans 14 amino acids. The germline gives CDR1 MNHNS, CDR2 SASEGT. Trimming cost V 10 bases and J 2 bases, with 17 bases left between them. CDR3 DNA sequence: TGTGCCACCGAAGTGCAGGCAGGAAACACTGAAGCTTTCTTT. Translated: CATEVQAGNTEAFF.

The rearrangement uses TRBV12-3 or TRBV12-4 and TRBJ1-2; 8 nucleotides align to TRBD1. The CDR3 runs 16 residues. V lost 2 bases and J lost 4; bases outside the gene matches: 9. In DNA, the CDR3 is TGTGCCAGCAGTTTATCCGGAAGACAGGGGAGCTATGGCTACACCTTC. This encodes CASSLSGRQGSYGYTF.

This clonotype came up a few times. V gene TRBV29-1 combines with J gene TRBJ1-3; D is undetermined. The V and J ends lost 3 bases and 5 bases respectively, with 11 bases between them. CDR3 length: 13 residues. CDR1 SQVTM and CDR2 ANQGSEA come from the germline V gene. The chain's CDR3 is CSVEDDRRNTIYF. In DNA, the CDR3 is TGCAGCGTTGAGGACGACCGACGAAACACCATATATTTT.

At least ten counts were recorded for this clonotype. J is TRBJ2-7 and V is TRBV27, with 7 bases fitting TRBD2. The CDR3 extends over 17 amino acids. With V trimmed by 6 bases and J by 2 bases, 16 bases remained unmatched. Germline CDR1 MNHEY, CDR2 SMNVEV (reference sequence). CDR3 residues: CASRPVGERGITYEQYF. In DNA form, the CDR3 reads TGTGCCAGCAGACCCGTTGGGGAGCGGGGCATCACCTACGAGCAGTACTTC.

The table lists this clonotype with many counts. V gene TRBV7-2 combines with J gene TRBJ2-3; D is unclear. This CDR3 has 11 amino acids. Germline loops: CDR1 SGHTA, CDR2 FQGNSA. Trimming removed 5 bases from V and 5 bases from J, with 5 bases in between. CDR3 amino acids: CASSKIDTQYF. The CDR3 coding sequence is TGTGCCAGCAGCAAGATAGATACGCAGTATTTT.

The chain joins TRBV10-3 to TRBJ1-2; 7 positions agree with TRBD1. CDR3 length: 17 residues. V dropped 3 bases and J dropped 5; count of bases not matched to a gene: 15. Germline values: CDR1 ENHRY, CDR2 SYGVKD. As DNA, the CDR3 is TGTGCCATCAGTGAAGGGGAGCGAGGGGGCGCCGGGTATGGCTACACCTTC. This gives the protein CAISEGERGGAGYGYTF.

The sample holds a few counts of this clonotype. V is TRBV5-1 and J is TRBJ1-2, with D perhaps matching TRBD1 (5 bases). Germline-derived CDR1 and CDR2 are SGHRS and YFSETQ. The CDR3 contains 14 residues. V was cut by 2 bases and J by 3 bases, with 11 bases left in between. This CDR3 reads CASSFTDSYYGYTF. DNA for the CDR3: TGCGCCAGCAGCTTTACCGACAGCTACTATGGCTACACCTTC.

Concerning this clonotype: The junction departs from the called germline gene at one end, perhaps through a read error. This CDR3 reads CASNQFQRTAFF. CDR3 DNA: TGTGCCAGCAACCAATTTCAGAGGACAGCTTTCTTT. The chain employs TRBV3-1 and TRBJ1-1; no clear D. The CDR3 consists of 12 residues. Germline loops: CDR1 LGHDT, CDR2 YNNKEL (reference sequence).

The chain uses TRBV5-1 and TRBJ2-1; 13 bases are shared with TRBD2. There are 16 residues in the CDR3. With V trimmed by 4 bases and J by 7 bases, 8 bases remained unmatched. Germline CDR1 reads SGHRS; CDR2 reads YFSETQ. The CDR3 DNA follows: TGCGCCAGCAGCCAAAGGACTAGCGGGAGTTTTAATGAGCAGTTCTTC. Protein product: CASSQRTSGSFNEQFF.

The CDR3 nucleotides read TGTGCCAGCAGCGTAGGGGGGACAGGGTCCTATGGCTACACCTTC. As protein: CASSVGGTGSYGYTF. The J gene is TRBJ1-2, the V gene TRBV9, with TRBD1 matching 9 bases. This CDR3 has 15 amino acids. From germline, CDR1 is SGDLS and CDR2 YYNGEE. The junction had 4 bases not matched to a gene; V was cut back by 0 bases and J by 4 bases.

CDR3 region: CASSSFRTGAYEQYF. The CDR3 nucleotides are TGTGCCAGCAGTTCGTTTCGGACAGGTGCATACGAGCAGTACTTC. The chain combines TRBV6-2 or TRBV6-3 with TRBJ2-7, with TRBD1 matching over 7 bases. The V segment lost 4 bases and the J segment 4 bases; nucleotides outside the gene matches: 10. The CDR3 spans 15 residues. Germline V lookup: CDR1 MNHEY, CDR2 SVGEGT.

This clonotype was seen repeatedly, ten times or more. The chain combines TRBV2 with TRBJ2-5, with D possibly being TRBD2 (5 bases). This CDR3 spans 15 amino acids. Trimming pared 3 bases from V and 5 bases from J, leaving 16 bases between. CDR1 is SNHLY and CDR2 is FYNNEI in the germline V gene. DNA of the CDR3: TGTGCCAGCAGTGATCGGACTGGACGAGGGGAGACCCAGTACTTC. This encodes CASSDRTGRGETQYF.

This chain links TRBV19 with TRBJ2-7; either TRBD1 or TRBD2 may fit D (5 bases each). V was pared by 6 bases and J by 6 bases, with 12 bases between. The V gene's germline CDR1 is LNHDA and CDR2 SQIVND (reference sequence). This CDR3 is built from 12 residues. CDR3 region: CASRGPLSEQYF. DNA of the CDR3: TGTGCCAGTAGGGGACCTCTCTCCGAGCAGTACTTC.

This clonotype was counted only a few times. The chain has TRBV6-1 and TRBJ1-2; no firm D call. Germline-derived CDR1 and CDR2 are MNHNS and SASEGT. Trimming cost V 7 bases and J 2 bases, with 14 bases left between them. This CDR3 spans 14 amino acids. CDR3 DNA sequence: TGTGCCAGCACCAATGAAACACCGAACTATGGCTACACCTTC. Its protein product is CASTNETPNYGYTF.

This clonotype was seen a handful of times. CDR3 DNA: TGTGCCAGCAGCCTGACTGTACGGAACACTGAAGCTTTCTTT. It encodes CASSLTVRNTEAFF. The chain carries TRBV16 and TRBJ1-1; D call uncertain. Trimming took off 4 bases at V and 1 base at J, with 10 bases between the two ends. Germline V gene sequence: CDR1 KGHSY, CDR2 FQNENV. The length of the CDR3 is 14 residues.

The chain joins TRBV25-1 to TRBJ2-2, with 8 positions matching TRBD2. With 7 bases clipped from V and 6 bases from J, the junction kept 10 bases outside the gene matches. The CDR3 runs to 15 residues. Germline CDR1 reads MGHDK; CDR2 reads SYGVNS. This chain's CDR3 is CASTPPWGLAGELFF. CDR3 DNA: TGTGCCAGCACCCCTCCCTGGGGACTAGCCGGGGAGCTGTTTTTT.

This clonotype showed up many times. This chain connects TRBV2 to TRBJ2-3, with D unresolved. This CDR3 is built from 17 residues. V was trimmed by 3 bases and J by 4 bases, leaving 20 bases between them. Germline V lookup: CDR1 SNHLY, CDR2 FYNNEI. The CDR3, as DNA: TGTGCCAGCAGTGACTTGCCGACAACCCAACGGGCAGATACGCAGTATTTT. Its protein is CASSDLPTTQRADTQYF. Full variable domain (missing parts from reference TRBV2 and TRBJ2-3): EPEVTQTPSHQVTQMGQEVILRCVPISNHLYFYWYRQILGQKVEFLVSFYNNEISEKSEIFDDQFSVERPDGSNFTLKIRSTKLEDSAMYFCASSDLPTTQRADTQYFGPGTRLTVL.

The CDR3 DNA sequence: TGCGCCAGCAGCAGAGGGACAGTGACAGATACGCAGTATTTT. Translating it yields CASSRGTVTDTQYF. The rearrangement uses TRBV5-1 and TRBJ2-3, with 7 bases that match TRBD1. The trim removed 4 bases at V and 3 bases at J, leaving 5 bases unmatched. CDR1 and CDR2 from the germline V gene are SGHRS and YFSETQ. The length of the CDR3 is 14 residues. The whole variable domain, filled in from reference TRBV5-1 and TRBJ2-3, reads KAGVTQTPRYLIKTRGQQVTLSCSPISGHRSVSWYQQTPGQGLQFLFEYFSETQRNKGNFPGRFSGRQFSNSRSEMNVSTLELGDSALYLCASSRGTVTDTQYFGPGTRLTVL.

This clonotype was counted between two and nine times. The rearrangement links TRBV6-1 to TRBJ2-1; 10 bases map to TRBD2. The CDR3 has 16 amino acids. V shed 5 bases, J shed 7 bases, and the junction held 11 bases outside the gene matches. The V gene's germline CDR1 is MNHNS and CDR2 SASEGT. The CDR3 is CASSLQPSGSFNEQFF. Written as DNA, the CDR3 is TGTGCCAGCAGTCTCCAACCTAGCGGGAGTTTTAATGAGCAGTTCTTC.

This clonotype has ten or more counts. The chain is built from TRBV12-5 and TRBJ2-3; the D gene is possibly TRBD1 (5 bases). CDR1 is LGHNT and CDR2 is FRNRAP in the germline V gene. Trimming shortened V by 7 bases and J by 4 bases, and 18 bases separated the two germline ends. CDR3 length: 15 residues. In DNA form, the CDR3 reads TGTGCTAGTGTCCAACAGGCCCTTTCCCCAGATACGCAGTATTTT. Its translation is CASVQQALSPDTQYF. Full variable domain (outside the CDR3, taken from reference TRBV12-5 and TRBJ2-3): DARVTQTPRHKVTEMGQEVTMRCQPILGHNTVFWYRQTMMQGLELLAYFRNRAPLDDSGMPKDRFSAEMPDATLATLKIQPSEPRDSAVYFCASVQQALSPDTQYFGPGTRLTVL.

Many counts were recorded for this clonotype. CDR3 nucleotide sequence: TGTGCCATCAGTGGCACAGGGGAGGAGACCCAGTACTTC. Its translation: CAISGTGEETQYF. V gene TRBV10-3 combines with J gene TRBJ2-5, with 7 bases fitting TRBD1. The CDR3 has 13 residues. Germline CDR1 is ENHRY and CDR2 is SYGVKD. V was pared by 4 bases and J by 5 bases, with 4 bases of the junction left unmatched.

This clonotype has just a few counts. An end of the junction differs from the germline gene, which may be a read error. DNA of the CDR3: TGTGCCAGCAGTTACTCGGGCCCTAAAGGCCAGCCCCAGCATTTT. This translates into CASSYSGPKGQPQHF. This sequence joins TRBV6-4 and TRBJ1-5; no definite D call. This CDR3 has 15 amino acids. Per the germline V gene, CDR1 is MRHNA and CDR2 is SNTAGT.

This clonotype was detected a few times. This chain joins TRBV20-1 and TRBJ2-1, with 7 bases aligning to TRBD1. CDR1 DFQATT and CDR2 SNEGSKA come from the germline V gene (reference sequence). V lost 2 bases to trimming and J lost 3 bases; unmatched junction nucleotides: 4. This CDR3 spans 14 amino acids. CDR3 residues: CSARMQGVYNEQFF. The CDR3 DNA reads TGCAGTGCTAGAATGCAGGGGGTCTACAATGAGCAGTTCTTC.

This clonotype has a handful of counts. V is TRBV28 and J is TRBJ2-5, with 8 bases matching TRBD2. This CDR3 is 13 amino acids long. Germline CDR1 reads MDHEN; CDR2 reads SYDVKM. J was trimmed by 4 bases and V by 6 bases; bases with no gene match: 4. The CDR3 nucleotides are TGTGCCAGCAGACTCAGCGGGAGAGAGACCCAGTACTTC. Its protein product is CASRLSGRETQYF. The variable domain in full, completed from reference TRBV28 and TRBJ2-5, reads DVKVTQSSRYLVKRTGEKVFLECVQDMDHENMFWYRQDPGLGLRLIYFSYDVKMKEKGDIPEGYSVSREKKERFSLILESASTNQTSMYLCASRLSGRETQYFGPGTRLLVL.

This chain connects TRBV6-5 to TRBJ2-7, with TRBD2 as a possible D gene (6 bases). The CDR3 length is 13 residues. From germline, CDR1 is MNHEY and CDR2 SVGAGI. Deletions cut 2 bases from V and 10 bases from J, with 15 bases between. CDR3 coding DNA: TGTGCCAGCAGTTACGCGGGATTCCCTAATCAGTACTTC. It is translated as CASSYAGFPNQYF.

This chain connects TRBV7-2 to TRBJ2-2, with 12 bases matching TRBD2. Germline V gives CDR1 SGHTA, CDR2 FQGNSA. The V and J ends lost 5 bases and 8 bases, in that order; junction bases with no gene match: 15. The CDR3 is 18 residues long. DNA for the CDR3: TGTGCCAGCAGCCCTCTAACCCTAGCGGGAGGGCAAAGAGGGGAGCTGTTTTTT. It translates to CASSPLTLAGGQRGELFF.